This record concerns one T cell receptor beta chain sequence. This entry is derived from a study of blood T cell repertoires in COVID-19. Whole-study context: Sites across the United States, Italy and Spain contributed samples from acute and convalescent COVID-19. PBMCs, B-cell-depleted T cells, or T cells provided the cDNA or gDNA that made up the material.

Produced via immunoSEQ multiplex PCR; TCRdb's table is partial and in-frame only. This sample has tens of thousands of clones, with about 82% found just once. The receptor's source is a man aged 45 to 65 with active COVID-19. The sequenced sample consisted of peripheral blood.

CDR3 sequence reads: CASSGLGGNRNDGQYF. As DNA, the CDR3 is TGTGCCAGCAGTGGGCTTGGGGGGAACAGGAACGATGGGCAGTACTTC. V is TRBV28 and J is TRBJ2-7; tentative D call: TRBD2 (6 bases). The CDR3 extends over 16 amino acids. The V and J ends lost 5 bases and 9 bases respectively, with 26 bases between them. From germline, CDR1 is MDHEN and CDR2 SYDVKM.